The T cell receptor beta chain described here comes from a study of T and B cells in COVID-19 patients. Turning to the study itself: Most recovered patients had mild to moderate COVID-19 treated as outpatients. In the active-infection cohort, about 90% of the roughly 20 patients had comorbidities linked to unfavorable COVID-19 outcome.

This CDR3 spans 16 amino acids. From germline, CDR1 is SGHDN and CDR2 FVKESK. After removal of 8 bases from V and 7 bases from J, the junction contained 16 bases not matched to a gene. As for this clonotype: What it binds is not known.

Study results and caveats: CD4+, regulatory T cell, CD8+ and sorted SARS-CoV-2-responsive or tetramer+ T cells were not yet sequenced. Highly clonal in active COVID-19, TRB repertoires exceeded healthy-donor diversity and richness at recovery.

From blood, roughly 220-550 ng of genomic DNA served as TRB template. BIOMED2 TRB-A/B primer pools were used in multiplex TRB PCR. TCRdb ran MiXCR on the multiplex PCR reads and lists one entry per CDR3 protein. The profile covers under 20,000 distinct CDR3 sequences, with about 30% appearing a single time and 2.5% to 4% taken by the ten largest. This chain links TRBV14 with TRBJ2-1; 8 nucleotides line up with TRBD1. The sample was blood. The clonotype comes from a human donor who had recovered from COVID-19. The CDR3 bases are TGTGCCAGCCGGGAAGAGGGCAGGGGGCTTTTGAATGAGCAGTTCTTC. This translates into CASREEGRGLLNEQFF.